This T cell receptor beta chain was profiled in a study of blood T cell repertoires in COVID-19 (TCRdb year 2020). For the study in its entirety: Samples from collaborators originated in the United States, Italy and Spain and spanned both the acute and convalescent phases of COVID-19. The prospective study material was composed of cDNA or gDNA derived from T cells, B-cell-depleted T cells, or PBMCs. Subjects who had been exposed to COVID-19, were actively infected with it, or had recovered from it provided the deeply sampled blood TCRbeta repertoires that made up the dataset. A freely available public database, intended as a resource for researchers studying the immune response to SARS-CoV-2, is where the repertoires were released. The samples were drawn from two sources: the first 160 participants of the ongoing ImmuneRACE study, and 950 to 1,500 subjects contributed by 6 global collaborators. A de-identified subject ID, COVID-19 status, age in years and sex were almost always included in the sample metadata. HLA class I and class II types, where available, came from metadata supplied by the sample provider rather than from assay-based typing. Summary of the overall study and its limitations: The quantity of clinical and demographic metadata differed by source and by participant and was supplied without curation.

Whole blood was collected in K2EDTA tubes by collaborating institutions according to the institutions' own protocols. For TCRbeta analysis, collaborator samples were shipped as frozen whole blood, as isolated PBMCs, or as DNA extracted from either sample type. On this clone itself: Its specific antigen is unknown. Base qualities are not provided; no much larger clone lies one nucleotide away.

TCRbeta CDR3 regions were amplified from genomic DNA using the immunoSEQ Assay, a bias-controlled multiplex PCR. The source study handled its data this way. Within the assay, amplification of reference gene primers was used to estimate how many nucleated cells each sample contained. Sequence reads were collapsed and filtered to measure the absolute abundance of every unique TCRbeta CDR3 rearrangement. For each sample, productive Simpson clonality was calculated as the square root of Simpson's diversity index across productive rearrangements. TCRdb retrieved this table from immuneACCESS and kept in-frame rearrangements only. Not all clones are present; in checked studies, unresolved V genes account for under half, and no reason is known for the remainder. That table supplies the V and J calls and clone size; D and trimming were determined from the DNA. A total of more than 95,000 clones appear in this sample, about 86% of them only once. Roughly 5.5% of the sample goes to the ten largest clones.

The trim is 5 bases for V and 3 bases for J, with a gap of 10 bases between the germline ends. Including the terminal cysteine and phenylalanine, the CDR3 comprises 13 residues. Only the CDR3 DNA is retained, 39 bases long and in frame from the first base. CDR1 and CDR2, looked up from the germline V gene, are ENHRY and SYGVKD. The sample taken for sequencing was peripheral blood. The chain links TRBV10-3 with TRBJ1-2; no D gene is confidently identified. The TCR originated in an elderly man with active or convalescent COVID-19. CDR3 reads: CAISRPEDYGYTF. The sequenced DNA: TGTGCCATCAGTAGGCCGGAGGACTATGGCTACACCTTC.